The table lists the clone carrying this T cell receptor (beta chain) with many counts. The CDR3 regions of TCR beta were amplified from RNA transcripts. TCR CDR3 underwent first-round RT-PCR with the HTBI primer set. Using its own MiXCR run on the multiplex PCR reads, TCRdb lists one record per CDR3 protein. The data hold more than 500,000 distinct CDR3 sequences, with 15% to 20% observed a single time. At least 3 on the Clinical Activity Score was recorded for ophthalmopathy patients, who also had NOSPECS grade at least 4 and duration under 3 months. Lactation, pregnancy, other autoimmune disease or uncontrolled infection led to exclusion of patients. CDR3 length: 18 residues. Germline-derived CDR1 and CDR2 are SGHTA and FQGNSA. Trimming took 1 base from V and 5 from J; bases not matched to a gene: 13. This entry comes from a study of T cells in Graves' hyperthyroidism and ophthalmopathy.

The chain couples TRBV7-2 to TRBJ2-5, with 10 bases matching TRBD2. This TCR was sampled from a woman in her 30s with Graves' ophthalmopathy. The sample consisted of blood. CDR3 sequence reads: CASSLGFGLAGAAETQYF. In DNA, the CDR3 is TGTGCCAGCAGCTTAGGGTTTGGCCTAGCGGGAGCGGCGGAGACCCAGTACTTC. Looking up the rest from reference TRBV7-2 and TRBJ2-5 gives the full variable domain: GAGVSQSPSNKVTEKGKDVELRCDPISGHTALYWYRQSLGQGLEFLIYFQGNSAPDKSGLPSDRFSAERTGGSVSTLTIQRTQQEDSAVYLCASSLGFGLAGAAETQYFGPGTRLLVL.